Here is one T cell receptor beta chain with its context. Its antigen is currently unknown. The germline V and J ends were trimmed by 4 bases and 1 base, with 14 bases remaining between them. The CDR3 is 15 amino acids. Germline values: CDR1 SGHRS, CDR2 YFSETQ. The data were obtained in a study of cytomegalovirus exposure and HLA in healthy donors. Study at large: The same platform was used for the 90 to 150 validation repertoires as for the roughly 730 first-cohort repertoires, as reported in a later analysis. Study conclusions and caveats: Cytomegalovirus association was listed for 170 or so TCR beta chains. CMV antigen specificity of a few CMV-associated chains was confirmed in vitro. Subsequent analysis found a tendency for first-cohort TCR clusters to co-occur within the approximately 130 validation repertoires.

Produced via immunoSEQ multiplex PCR; TCRdb's table is partial and in-frame only. This sample has hundreds of thousands of clones, with about 90% found just once. This TCR was recovered from a woman aged 25-40 years in good health and CMV-seronegative. The J gene is TRBJ1-1, the V gene TRBV5-1, with a weak D call TRBD1 (6 bases). Sequenced sample: PBMCs. CDR3 in DNA: TGCGCCAGCAGCCTTAGACAGGCTGGGAACACTGAAGCTTTCTTT. It yields the protein CASSLRQAGNTEAFF. The full variable domain, rest sourced from reference TRBV5-1 and TRBJ1-1, is KAGVTQTPRYLIKTRGQQVTLSCSPISGHRSVSWYQQTPGQGLQFLFEYFSETQRNKGNFPGRFSGRQFSNSRSEMNVSTLELGDSALYLCASSLRQAGNTEAFFGQGTRLTVV.